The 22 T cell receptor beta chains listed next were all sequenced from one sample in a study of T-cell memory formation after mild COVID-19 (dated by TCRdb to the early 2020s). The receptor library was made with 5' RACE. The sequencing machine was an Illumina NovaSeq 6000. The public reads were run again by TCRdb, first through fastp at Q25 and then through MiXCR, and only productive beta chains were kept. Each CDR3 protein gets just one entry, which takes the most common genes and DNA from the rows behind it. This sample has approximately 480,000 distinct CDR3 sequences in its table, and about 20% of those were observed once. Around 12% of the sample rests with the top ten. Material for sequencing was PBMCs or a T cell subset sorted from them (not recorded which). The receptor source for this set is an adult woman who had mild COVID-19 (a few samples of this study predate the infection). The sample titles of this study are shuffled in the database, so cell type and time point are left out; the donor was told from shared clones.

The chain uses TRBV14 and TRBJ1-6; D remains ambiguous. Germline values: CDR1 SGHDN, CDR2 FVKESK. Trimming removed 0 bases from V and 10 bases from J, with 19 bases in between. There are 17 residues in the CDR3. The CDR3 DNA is TGTGCCAGCAGCCAAGATATAACCCACCGACTGGGATCACCCCTCCACTTT. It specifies CASSQDITHRLGSPLHF.

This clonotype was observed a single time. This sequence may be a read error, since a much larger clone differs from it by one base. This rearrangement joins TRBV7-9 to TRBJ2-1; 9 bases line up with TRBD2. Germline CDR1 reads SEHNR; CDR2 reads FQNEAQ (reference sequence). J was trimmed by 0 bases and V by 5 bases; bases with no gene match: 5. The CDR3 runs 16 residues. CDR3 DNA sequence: TGTGCCAGCAGCGGGAGCGGGGGGAGCTCCTACAATGAGCAGTTCTTC. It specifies CASSGSGGSSYNEQFF.

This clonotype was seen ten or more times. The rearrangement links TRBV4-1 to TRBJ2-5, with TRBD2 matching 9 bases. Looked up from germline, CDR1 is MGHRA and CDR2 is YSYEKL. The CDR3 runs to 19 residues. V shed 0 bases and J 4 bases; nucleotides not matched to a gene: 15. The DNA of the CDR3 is TGCGCCAGCAGCCAAGATCGGGATGGTAGCGGGGGATTCCGAGAGACCCAGTACTTC. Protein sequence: CASSQDRDGSGGFRETQYF.

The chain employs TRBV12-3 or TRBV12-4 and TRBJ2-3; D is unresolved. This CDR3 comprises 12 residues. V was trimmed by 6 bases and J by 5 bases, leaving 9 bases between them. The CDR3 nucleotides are TGTGCCAGCAGAGTTCTGGTAGATACGCAGTATTTT. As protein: CASRVLVDTQYF.

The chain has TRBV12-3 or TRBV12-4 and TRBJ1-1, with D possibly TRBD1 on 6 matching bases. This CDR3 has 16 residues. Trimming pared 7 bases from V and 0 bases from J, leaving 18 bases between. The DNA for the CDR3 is TGTGCCAGCACCACCGTCAGGGGAATAATGAACACTGAAGCTTTCTTT. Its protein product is CASTTVRGIMNTEAFF.

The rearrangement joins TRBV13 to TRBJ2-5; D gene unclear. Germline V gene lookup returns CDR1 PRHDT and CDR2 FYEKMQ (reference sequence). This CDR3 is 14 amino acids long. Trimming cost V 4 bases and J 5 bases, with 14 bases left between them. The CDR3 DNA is TGTGCCAGCAGCTCACCGGCCGACCGGGAGACCCAGTACTTC. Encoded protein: CASSSPADRETQYF. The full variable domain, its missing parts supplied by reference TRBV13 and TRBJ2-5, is AAGVIQSPRHLIKEKRETATLKCYPIPRHDTVYWYQQGPGQDPQFLISFYEKMQSDKGSIPDRFSAQQFSDYHSELNMSSLELGDSALYFCASSSPADRETQYFGPGTRLLVL.

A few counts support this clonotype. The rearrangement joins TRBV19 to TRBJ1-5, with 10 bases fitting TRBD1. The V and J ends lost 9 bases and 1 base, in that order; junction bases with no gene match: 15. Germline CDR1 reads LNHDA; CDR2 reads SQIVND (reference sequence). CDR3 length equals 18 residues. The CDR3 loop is CASLPNRDRGWSNQPQHF. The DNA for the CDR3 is TGTGCCAGCCTCCCAAACCGGGACAGGGGTTGGAGCAATCAGCCCCAGCATTTT. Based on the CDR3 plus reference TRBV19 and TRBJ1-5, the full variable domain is DGGITQSPKYLFRKEGQNVTLSCEQNLNHDAMYWYRQDPGQGLRLIYYSQIVNDFQKGDIAEGYSVSREKKESFPLTVTSAQKNPTAFYLCASLPNRDRGWSNQPQHFGDGTRLSIL.

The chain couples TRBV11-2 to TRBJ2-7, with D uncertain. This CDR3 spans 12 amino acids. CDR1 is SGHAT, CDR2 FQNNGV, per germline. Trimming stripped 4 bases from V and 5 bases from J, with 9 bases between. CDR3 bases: TGTGCCAGCAGCTCCCCCATGGACGAGCAGTACTTC. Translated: CASSSPMDEQYF.

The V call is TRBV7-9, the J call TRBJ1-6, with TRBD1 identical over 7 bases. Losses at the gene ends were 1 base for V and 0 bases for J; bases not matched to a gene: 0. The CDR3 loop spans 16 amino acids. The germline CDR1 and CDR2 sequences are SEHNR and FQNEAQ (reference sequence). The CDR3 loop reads CASSLGDSSYNSPLHF. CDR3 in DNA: TGTGCCAGCAGCTTAGGGGACAGCTCCTATAATTCACCCCTCCACTTT.

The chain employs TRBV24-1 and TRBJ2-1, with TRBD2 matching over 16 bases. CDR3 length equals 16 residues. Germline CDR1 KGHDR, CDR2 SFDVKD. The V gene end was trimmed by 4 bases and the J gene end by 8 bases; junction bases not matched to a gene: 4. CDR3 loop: CATSDPGLAGGYEQFF. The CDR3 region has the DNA TGTGCCACCAGTGACCCGGGACTAGCGGGAGGGTATGAGCAGTTCTTC.

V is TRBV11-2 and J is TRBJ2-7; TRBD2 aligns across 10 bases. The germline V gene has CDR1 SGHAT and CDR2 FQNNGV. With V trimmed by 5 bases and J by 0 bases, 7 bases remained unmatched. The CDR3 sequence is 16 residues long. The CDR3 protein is CASSGKAGGYSYEQYF. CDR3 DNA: TGTGCCAGCAGCGGAAAAGCGGGAGGGTACTCCTACGAGCAGTACTTC.

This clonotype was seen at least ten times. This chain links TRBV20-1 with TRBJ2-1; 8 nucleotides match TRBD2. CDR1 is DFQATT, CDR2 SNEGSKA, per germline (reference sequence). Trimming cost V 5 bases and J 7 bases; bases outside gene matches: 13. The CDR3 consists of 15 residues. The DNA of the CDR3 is TGCAGTGCTGCCCGGGGGAAGCGGGAGAGAAATGAGCAGTTCTTC. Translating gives CSAARGKRERNEQFF.

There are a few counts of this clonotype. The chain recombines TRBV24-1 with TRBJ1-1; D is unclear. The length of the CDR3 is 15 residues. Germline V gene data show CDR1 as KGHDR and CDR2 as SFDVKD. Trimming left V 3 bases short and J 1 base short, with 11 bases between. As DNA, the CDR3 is TGTGCCACCAGTGATGGGGTCGATACGAACACTGAAGCTTTCTTT. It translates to CATSDGVDTNTEAFF.

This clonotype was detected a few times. CDR3: CASSIATGGIEQFF. The CDR3 DNA follows: TGTGCCAGTAGTATCGCGACAGGAGGGATTGAGCAGTTCTTC. The chain recombines TRBV19 with TRBJ2-1; D possibly uses TRBD1 or TRBD2 (6 bases each). The CDR3 is 14 amino acids. Germline CDR1 and CDR2: LNHDA and SQIVND (reference sequence). V dropped 3 bases and J dropped 9 bases, with 15 bases sitting between them.

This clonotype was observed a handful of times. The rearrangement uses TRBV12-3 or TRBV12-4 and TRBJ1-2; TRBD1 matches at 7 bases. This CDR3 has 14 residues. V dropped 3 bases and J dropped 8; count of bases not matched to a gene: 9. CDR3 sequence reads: CASSFTTGEGGYTF. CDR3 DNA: TGTGCCAGCAGTTTCACTACAGGGGAAGGAGGCTACACCTTC.

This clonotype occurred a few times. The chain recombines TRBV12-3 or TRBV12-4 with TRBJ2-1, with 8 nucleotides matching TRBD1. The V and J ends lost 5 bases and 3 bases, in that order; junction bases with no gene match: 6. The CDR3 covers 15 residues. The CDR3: CASSPTGASYNEQFF. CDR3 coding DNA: TGTGCCAGCAGTCCGACAGGGGCCAGCTACAATGAGCAGTTCTTC.

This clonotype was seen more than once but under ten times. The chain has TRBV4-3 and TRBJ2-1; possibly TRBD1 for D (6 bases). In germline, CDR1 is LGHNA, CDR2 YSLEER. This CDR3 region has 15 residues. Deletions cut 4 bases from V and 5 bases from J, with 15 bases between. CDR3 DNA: TGCGCCAGCAGCCGAAACAGGGCCCTTAACAATGAGCAGTTCTTC. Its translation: CASSRNRALNNEQFF.

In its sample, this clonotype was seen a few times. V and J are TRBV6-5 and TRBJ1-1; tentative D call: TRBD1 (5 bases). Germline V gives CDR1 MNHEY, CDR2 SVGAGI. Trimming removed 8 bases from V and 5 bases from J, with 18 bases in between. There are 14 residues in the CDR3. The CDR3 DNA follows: TGTGCCAGCCTTTCACGGGGGATAGGAACTGAAGCTTTCTTT. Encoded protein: CASLSRGIGTEAFF.

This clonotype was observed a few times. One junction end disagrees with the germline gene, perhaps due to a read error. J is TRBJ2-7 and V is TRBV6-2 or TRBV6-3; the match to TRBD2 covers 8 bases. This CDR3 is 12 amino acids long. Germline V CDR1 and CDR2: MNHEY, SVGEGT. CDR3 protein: CASGGSFYEQYF. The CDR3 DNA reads TGCGCAAGCGGGGGCAGTTTCTACGAGCAGTACTTC.

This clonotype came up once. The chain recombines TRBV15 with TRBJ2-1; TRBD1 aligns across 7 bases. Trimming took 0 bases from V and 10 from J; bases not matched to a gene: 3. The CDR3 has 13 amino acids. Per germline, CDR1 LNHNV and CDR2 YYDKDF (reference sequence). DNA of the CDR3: TGTGCCACCAGCAGAGAGGACAGGCCCGAGCAGTTCTTC. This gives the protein CATSREDRPEQFF.

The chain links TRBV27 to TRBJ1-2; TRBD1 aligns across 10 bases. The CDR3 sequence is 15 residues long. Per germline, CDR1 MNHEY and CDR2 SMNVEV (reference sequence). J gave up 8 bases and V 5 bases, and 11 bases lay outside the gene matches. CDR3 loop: CASSATGGRSGGYTF. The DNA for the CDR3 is TGTGCCAGCAGTGCGACAGGGGGCAGGTCGGGGGGCTACACCTTC.

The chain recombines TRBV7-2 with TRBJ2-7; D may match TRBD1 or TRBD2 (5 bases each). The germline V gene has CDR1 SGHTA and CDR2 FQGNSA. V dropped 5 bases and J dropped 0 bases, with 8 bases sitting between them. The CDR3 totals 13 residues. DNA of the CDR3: TGTGCCAGCAGCGAGGGGATCTCCTACGAGCAGTACTTC. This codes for CASSEGISYEQYF.